This T cell receptor beta chain was captured in a study of T-cell reconstitution after alpha-beta-depleted transplantation in children. A word on this clonotype: What it binds is not known.

Researchers prepared the TCRbeta library using unique molecular identifiers, the study reports. TCRdb fed the PCR reads into MiXCR, producing one record per CDR3 protein. The sample consists of about 58,000 distinct CDR3 sequences, roughly 46% of them appearing once. Germline-derived CDR1 and CDR2 are SGHRS and YFSETQ. V lost 4 bases and J lost 1; bases outside the gene matches: 3. The CDR3 consists of 15 residues. Broader study findings: T-cell numbers and diversity, one year after transplant, stemmed largely from T cells that were newly produced. After transplant, at about two months, alpha-beta T cells were reportedly derived from several hundred expanded graft clones.

This material consisted of PBMCs, mostly from graft donor cells, taken 360 days after TCRalphabeta/CD19-depleted stem cell transplant. The gene calls are TRBV5-1 and TRBJ2-1; 9 bases fit TRBD1. The clonotype comes from a male patient under 18 who had a stem cell transplant for acute lymphoblastic leukemia, so the T cells may come from the graft donor. DNA of the CDR3: TGCGCCAGCAGCCCCGGACAGGGGTCCTACAATGAGCAGTTCTTC. Amino acid sequence: CASSPGQGSYNEQFF.